The TCR beta chain under discussion was sequenced for a study of T cell repertoires in cytomegalovirus infection. Study in general: An indication of both CMV infection and matching HLA type came from public TCR beta signatures.

The CDR3 loop spans 15 amino acids. V lost 1 base, J lost 5 bases, and 5 bases stayed unmatched. Per germline, CDR1 MGHDK and CDR2 SYGVNS. There are many counts of this clonotype. TCRdb re-analysed the reads in MiXCR, keeping a single row per CDR3 protein. The sample has 200,000 to 250,000 distinct CDR3 sequences, roughly 22% seen once; the top ten hold approximately 18%. This TCR derives from a human donor in good health (CMV status not recorded). Some clones in this sample may be carry-over from other donors' samples. The specimen sequenced was CD8+ T cells from PBMCs. V is TRBV25-1 and J is TRBJ1-1, with 9 positions matching TRBD1. CDR3 protein: CASSELRQGVTEAFF. The CDR3 DNA is TGTGCCAGCAGTGAATTAAGACAGGGGGTGACTGAAGCTTTCTTT.